These 26 T cell receptor beta chains were all obtained from the same sample, sequenced in a study of blood T cell repertoires in COVID-19. Using immunoSEQ multiplex PCR, the repertoire was profiled, and TCRdb retains in-frame clones only, with some absent. The table has some 130,000 clones, around 73% seen once. Sequencing was performed on peripheral blood. The receptor source for this set is a man between 60 and 70 years old who had recovered from COVID-19.

The V call is TRBV2, the J call TRBJ1-5, with D perhaps TRBD1 (5 bases). Germline CDR1 reads SNHLY; CDR2 reads FYNNEI. V lost 0 bases and J lost 1, with 7 bases in between. This CDR3 is 15 amino acids long. CDR3 bases: TGTGCCAGCAGTGAAGCCCGGGGGAGCAATCAGCCCCAGCATTTT. Translating it yields CASSEARGSNQPQHF.

The chain recombines TRBV30 with TRBJ2-2, with D hard to call. Germline lookup yields CDR1 GTSNPN and CDR2 SVGIG (reference sequence). The CDR3 sequence is 15 residues long. V was pared by 0 bases and J by 1 base, with 9 bases between. DNA for the CDR3: TGTGCCTGGAGTGTATCCAGTCTGAACACCGGGGAGCTGTTTTTT. Protein sequence: CAWSVSSLNTGELFF.

The gene calls are TRBV23-1 and TRBJ1-2; D ambiguous. TRBV23-1 is marked as an open reading frame, function uncertain. The CDR3 totals 12 residues. V was pared by 2 bases and J by 8 bases, with 9 bases between. CDR3 DNA: TGCGCCAGCAGTCAAGGCATCCTGGGCTACACCTTC. Protein: CASSQGILGYTF.

This clone has just a few counts. This chain uses TRBV6-5 with TRBJ1-1; weak D call: TRBD1 (5 bases). The germline V gene has CDR1 MNHEY and CDR2 SVGAGI. Trimming cost V 7 bases and J 4 bases, with 19 bases left between them. This CDR3 contains 15 residues. The CDR3 DNA follows: TGTGCCAGCATTCACTCCGGGGGTAGCGGCACTGAAGCTTTCTTT. Its protein is CASIHSGGSGTEAFF.

The chain couples TRBV27 to TRBJ2-7; D may be TRBD1 (6 bases). V lost 3 bases to trimming and J lost 7 bases, with 13 bases between them. From germline, CDR1 is MNHEY and CDR2 SMNVEV (reference sequence). CDR3 length: 13 residues. The CDR3 sequence: CASSFNRVGEQYF. The CDR3 DNA is TGTGCCAGCAGTTTTAACAGGGTCGGGGAGCAGTACTTC.

The chain has TRBV11-2 and TRBJ1-5; TRBD1 might be the D (5 bases). The CDR3 spans 15 residues. The ends were cut back, 4 bases at V and 7 bases at J, with 17 bases in the middle. The germline V gene encodes CDR1 SGHAT and CDR2 FQNNGV. Here the CDR3 reads CASSSGPGGMQPQHF. The CDR3 DNA reads TGTGCCAGCAGCTCGGGACCGGGGGGAATGCAGCCCCAGCATTTT.

This clone was seen a handful of times. The rearrangement joins TRBV15 to TRBJ1-3, with D perhaps TRBD1 (5 bases). V lost 4 bases and J 2 bases, leaving 6 bases between the germline ends. Looked up from germline, CDR1 is LNHNV and CDR2 is YYDKDF (reference sequence). CDR3 length: 13 amino acids. In DNA, the CDR3 is TGTGCCACCAGCAAAGGGGCTGGAAACACCATATATTTT. Amino acid sequence: CATSKGAGNTIYF.

The chain links TRBV4-1 to TRBJ2-2; 9 bases match TRBD2. J gave up 4 bases and V 3 bases, and 3 bases lay outside the gene matches. The germline V gene encodes CDR1 MGHRA and CDR2 YSYEKL. This CDR3 contains 15 residues. The CDR3 region is CASSQGLAGTGELFF. CDR3 coding DNA: TGCGCCAGCAGCCAGGGACTAGCCGGCACCGGGGAGCTGTTTTTT.

This clone was seen a few times. The CDR3 sequence: CASSIGQGNSYGYTF. The CDR3 DNA reads TGTGCCAGTAGTATTGGACAGGGAAACTCGTACGGCTACACCTTC. The rearrangement joins TRBV19 to TRBJ1-2; 8 bases are shared with TRBD1. The CDR3 is 15 residues long. Germline trimming cut 3 bases from V and 8 bases from J; bases unmatched to any gene: 11. Germline CDR1 reads LNHDA; CDR2 reads SQIVND (reference sequence).

The J gene is TRBJ2-3, the V gene TRBV6-2 or TRBV6-3, with 9 nucleotides matching TRBD2. CDR3 length equals 16 residues. V lost 2 bases to trimming and J lost 0 bases; unmatched junction nucleotides: 3. Germline CDR1 is MNHEY and CDR2 is SVGEGT. The chain's CDR3 is CASSYGRGGSTDTQYF. In DNA form, the CDR3 reads TGTGCCAGCAGTTACGGGCGGGGGGGAAGCACAGATACGCAGTATTTT.

The CDR3 nucleotides are TGCGCCAGCAGGGTCGGACAGGGGATCTACGAGCAGTACTTC. Translating gives CASRVGQGIYEQYF. The chain couples TRBV10-2 to TRBJ2-7; 9 bases line up with TRBD1. The V and J ends lost 6 bases and 3 bases, in that order; junction bases with no gene match: 6. The CDR3 covers 14 residues. Germline V gene lookup returns CDR1 WSHSY and CDR2 SAAADI.

J is TRBJ1-1 and V is TRBV27; no clear D. The ends were cut back, 5 bases at V and 5 bases at J, with 12 bases in the middle. This CDR3 region has 13 residues. Germline lookup yields CDR1 MNHEY and CDR2 SMNVEV (reference sequence). DNA of the CDR3: TGTGCCAGCAGTAGGGAGATTTGGACTGAAGCTTTCTTT. It is translated as CASSREIWTEAFF.

This chain joins TRBV20-1 and TRBJ2-3, with D perhaps matching TRBD2 (5 bases). Trimming removed 3 bases at V and 3 bases at J, with 16 bases between. Germline CDR1 and CDR2: DFQATT and SNEGSKA (reference sequence). The length of the CDR3 is 15 residues. CDR3 sequence: CSASLGVLGTDTQYF. CDR3 DNA: TGCAGTGCTAGTCTCGGGGTGTTAGGGACAGATACGCAGTATTTT.

This chain joins TRBV5-1 and TRBJ2-7, with D possibly being TRBD2 (7 bases). CDR3 length equals 16 residues. Germline values: CDR1 SGHRS, CDR2 YFSETQ. Trimming took 0 bases from V and 9 from J, leaving 22 bases between them. The CDR3 sequence: CASSLEGGTRFDGQYF. The CDR3 nucleotides read TGCGCCAGCAGCTTGGAGGGGGGGACCCGCTTCGATGGGCAGTACTTC. The entire variable domain, with the rest obtained from reference TRBV5-1 and TRBJ2-7, is as follows: KAGVTQTPRYLIKTRGQQVTLSCSPISGHRSVSWYQQTPGQGLQFLFEYFSETQRNKGNFPGRFSGRQFSNSRSEMNVSTLELGDSALYLCASSLEGGTRFDGQYFGPGTRLTVT.

This clone has a handful of counts. This chain joins TRBV11-2 and TRBJ2-1; TRBD2 agrees at 7 bases. CDR1 SGHAT and CDR2 FQNNGV come from the germline V gene. Unmatched junction bases numbered 6, after V lost 1 base and J lost 15 bases. The CDR3 length is 12 residues. CDR3 protein: CASSLAAGVTFF. In DNA form, the CDR3 reads TGTGCCAGCAGCTTAGCTGCGGGAGTCACGTTCTTC.

The CDR3 loop is CASTGAVTSTDTQYF. For the CDR3, the DNA is TGTGCCAGCACCGGAGCGGTAACTAGCACAGATACGCAGTATTTT. V gene TRBV28 combines with J gene TRBJ2-3; D is possibly TRBD2 (5 bases). Germline CDR1 reads MDHEN; CDR2 reads SYDVKM. V lost 7 bases and J 0 bases, leaving 14 bases between the germline ends. The CDR3 sequence is 15 residues long.

The chain combines TRBV4-2 with TRBJ2-3; D call uncertain. Germline V gives CDR1 LGHNA, CDR2 YNFKEQ. The CDR3 extends over 13 amino acids. The V and J ends lost 1 base and 1 base respectively, with 3 bases between them. The CDR3 is CASSQAGTDTQYF. In DNA form, the CDR3 reads TGTGCCAGCAGCCAAGCGGGCACAGATACGCAGTATTTT.

The CDR3 bases are TGCAGTGCTAGCCCGAGGGATGAGCAGTTCTTC. Translating gives CSASPRDEQFF. The J gene is TRBJ2-1, the V gene TRBV20-1, with D perhaps matching TRBD2 (5 bases). The germline V gene has CDR1 DFQATT and CDR2 SNEGSKA (reference sequence). The V end lost 3 bases, the J end lost 8 bases, and 8 bases lay between the germline ends. CDR3 size: 11 residues.

The chain has TRBV5-1 and TRBJ2-2, with unresolved D. The CDR3 is made up of 14 amino acids. Germline-derived CDR1 and CDR2 are SGHRS and YFSETQ. V gave up 1 base and J gave up 7 bases, with 11 bases separating them. This CDR3 reads CASSLIEEVGELFF. The CDR3 bases are TGCGCCAGCAGCTTGATAGAGGAAGTCGGGGAGCTGTTTTTT.

The V gene is TRBV7-3, the J gene TRBJ2-1; 9 bases agree with TRBD2. The CDR3 is made up of 14 amino acids. V lost 0 bases to trimming and J lost 11 bases; unmatched junction nucleotides: 5. Looked up from germline, CDR1 is SGHTA and CDR2 is FQGTGA. The CDR3 sequence is CASSLTPSGNQQFF. CDR3 coding DNA: TGTGCCAGCAGCTTAACACCTAGCGGGAACCAGCAGTTCTTC.

The J gene is TRBJ2-7, the V gene TRBV5-4; D uncertain. This CDR3 spans 13 amino acids. Per germline, CDR1 SGHNT and CDR2 YYREEE (reference sequence). The V and J ends lost 1 base and 2 bases respectively, with 7 bases between them. The CDR3 reads CASSLYGAYEQYF. CDR3 sequence (DNA): TGTGCCAGCAGCTTGTACGGAGCCTACGAGCAGTACTTC.

The CDR3 protein is CANPLTGVNTEAFF. In DNA form, the CDR3 reads TGTGCCAACCCCCTGACAGGGGTAAACACTGAAGCTTTCTTT. This chain links TRBV21-1 with TRBJ1-1; no check of the table's D call, TRBD1, against the DNA was made. TRBV21-1 is classified as a pseudogene. The CDR3 spans 14 residues.

The chain employs TRBV29-1 and TRBJ1-5; 7 bases agree with TRBD1. There are 13 residues in the CDR3. Germline V CDR1 and CDR2: SQVTM, ANQGSEA. The V gene end was trimmed by 6 bases and the J gene end by 6 bases; junction bases not matched to a gene: 8. The CDR3 sequence: CSVQTGPGQPQHF. The DNA of the CDR3 is TGCAGCGTACAGACAGGGCCCGGTCAGCCCCAGCATTTT.

V gene TRBV5-1 combines with J gene TRBJ2-2, with 7 bases fitting TRBD2. CDR3 length: 16 amino acids. The V segment lost 0 bases and the J segment 7 bases; nucleotides outside the gene matches: 9. Per germline, CDR1 SGHRS and CDR2 YFSETQ. The CDR3 DNA reads as TGCGCCAGCAGCTTGGTTGTGGGAGGGCCGATCGGGGAGCTGTTTTTT. This sequence encodes CASSLVVGGPIGELFF.

This clone was counted many times. V gene TRBV2 combines with J gene TRBJ2-2; 8 bases match TRBD1. The J segment lost 4 bases and the V segment lost 0 bases, leaving 4 bases of the junction unmatched. Germline V gene lookup returns CDR1 SNHLY and CDR2 FYNNEI. The CDR3 totals 16 residues. The CDR3 spells CASSEAWTGFTGELFF. The CDR3 coding sequence is TGTGCCAGCAGTGAAGCCTGGACAGGGTTCACCGGGGAGCTGTTTTTT.

The sample holds one count of this clone. The chain recombines TRBV29-1 with TRBJ2-3; D unresolved. Per the germline V gene, CDR1 is SQVTM and CDR2 is ANQGSEA. With 7 bases removed from V and 0 bases from J, the gap between germline ends came to 8 bases. The CDR3 sequence is 12 residues long. CDR3 nucleotide sequence: TGCAGCGGAACCACTAGCACAGATACGCAGTATTTT. Amino acid sequence: CSGTTSTDTQYF.